The rows below give T cell receptor beta chains drawn from one sample of a study of blood T cells in healthy people across ages. Each CDR3 protein gets one entry after TCRdb re-called the 5' RACE reads with MiXCR. The repertoire holds approximately 800,000 distinct CDR3 sequences, with more than 45% as singletons. The material sequenced was blood. Receptors originate from a man aged 30 to 45 in good health. The CDR3 runs from the conserved cysteine through the conserved F or W. Fields, in order: V gene, clone size, CDR3 protein. A clone size is listed for some rows: how often the clone was seen (once, few, many), or a class if it is expanded.

v_gene: TRBV6-5; abundance: NA; CDR3aa: CASSYGRGTYEQYF
v_gene: TRBV29-1; abundance: NA; CDR3aa: CSVEGPTGANTEAFF
v_gene: TRBV9; abundance: few; CDR3aa: CASSVSESRTDTQYF
v_gene: TRBV5-1; abundance: few; CDR3aa: CASSFGREGDTEAFF
v_gene: TRBV3-1; abundance: NA; CDR3aa: CASSGSGAHNEQFF
v_gene: TRBV12-5; abundance: NA; CDR3aa: CASMRGQGPYEQYF
v_gene: TRBV2; abundance: NA; CDR3aa: CASIFDLLETQFF
v_gene: TRBV2; abundance: few; CDR3aa: CASSGTGRSSYEQYF
v_gene: TRBV7-3; abundance: few; CDR3aa: CASSPGTEGETQYF
v_gene: TRBV29-1; abundance: NA; CDR3aa: CSFSQGNNGRGEQYF
v_gene: TRBV29-1; abundance: NA; CDR3aa: CSPRGYYGYTF
v_gene: TRBV4-1; abundance: NA; CDR3aa: CASSQDQATALTDTQYF
v_gene: TRBV20-1; abundance: few; CDR3aa: CSAPQGDGYTF
v_gene: TRBV4-3; abundance: NA; CDR3aa: CASSRLAGGRLVLNEQFF
v_gene: TRBV10-3; abundance: once; CDR3aa: CATRDVSNQPQHF
v_gene: TRBV13; abundance: NA; CDR3aa: CASSPMWRDRAEDTQYF
v_gene: TRBV10-3; abundance: NA; CDR3aa: CAISGTSGGNEQFF